These 21 T cell receptor beta chains were sequenced from one sample in a study of blood T cell repertoires in COVID-19 (dated by TCRdb to 2020 to 2022). Library preparation used the immunoSEQ multiplex PCR assay. Here the immuneACCESS table is served through TCRdb, limited to in-frame sequences with V and J called. Missing clones are a known gap in these copies; in checked studies unresolved V genes cover under half, and the rest lacks a known reason. The sample yields 160,000 or so clones; 80% were counted once. Around 6.3% of the sample rests with the top ten. The sequenced sample was peripheral blood. The receptor source for this set is a man between 65 and 85 years old with active or convalescent COVID-19.

This clone occurred a few times. This chain joins TRBV9 and TRBJ2-7; TRBD1 agrees at 9 bases. The CDR3 consists of 15 residues. Trimming at V came to 4 bases and at J to 6 bases, leaving 11 bases not matched to a gene. Looked up from germline, CDR1 is SGDLS and CDR2 is YYNGEE. Written as DNA, the CDR3 is TGTGCCAGCAGCTCACAACTAGGGACAGGGAGCGAGCAGTACTTC. Its protein is CASSSQLGTGSEQYF.

J is TRBJ2-1 and V is TRBV29-1; TRBD1 matches 7 bases. V trimming: 6 bases; J trimming: 4 bases; junction bases outside the gene matches: 9. Germline CDR1 reads SQVTM; CDR2 reads ANQGSEA. The CDR3 totals 14 residues. CDR3 amino acids: CSVGDSLLYNEQFF. The CDR3 DNA sequence: TGCAGCGTGGGGGACAGCCTACTGTACAATGAGCAGTTCTTC.

This clone showed up just a few times. The rearrangement links TRBV7-9 to TRBJ2-7, with D tentatively TRBD1 (6 bases). Germline V lookup: CDR1 SEHNR, CDR2 FQNEAQ (reference sequence). This CDR3 is built from 14 residues. The ends were cut back, 5 bases at V and 2 bases at J, with 13 bases in the middle. The CDR3 sequence is CASSRTDSPYEQYF. The DNA of the CDR3 is TGTGCCAGCAGCCGAACGGACAGCCCCTACGAGCAGTACTTC.

The chain recombines TRBV28 with TRBJ1-6; the match to TRBD1 covers 7 bases. Per germline, CDR1 MDHEN and CDR2 SYDVKM. Germline trimming cut 5 bases from V and 10 bases from J; bases unmatched to any gene: 11. This CDR3 spans 15 amino acids. The CDR3 sequence: CASSPPGQLGSPLHF. CDR3 DNA sequence: TGTGCCAGCAGTCCGCCGGGACAGTTAGGGTCACCCCTCCACTTT.

The chain joins TRBV7-2 to TRBJ2-3; no firm D call. CDR3 size: 12 residues. The V end was cut by 5 bases, the J end by 2 bases, with 5 bases between. The germline V gene has CDR1 SGHTA and CDR2 FQGNSA. CDR3 coding DNA: TGTGCCAGCAGCCCCTACACAGATACGCAGTATTTT. Amino acid sequence: CASSPYTDTQYF. The variable domain in full, with the rest retrieved from reference TRBV7-2 and TRBJ2-3, is GAGVSQSPSNKVTEKGKDVELRCDPISGHTALYWYRQSLGQGLEFLIYFQGNSAPDKSGLPSDRFSAERTGGSVSTLTIQRTQQEDSAVYLCASSPYTDTQYFGPGTRLTVL.

The chain employs TRBV6-5 and TRBJ1-4; D perhaps matches TRBD1 (5 bases). The CDR3 has 16 amino acids. The germline CDR1 and CDR2 sequences are MNHEY and SVGAGI. V was shortened by 0 bases and J by 0 bases, with 8 bases between the two germline ends. The CDR3 nucleotides read TGTGCCAGCAGTTACTCAGCGACAGCAACTAATGAAAAACTGTTTTTT. It is translated as CASSYSATATNEKLFF.

The chain carries TRBV6-5 and TRBJ2-1, with 8 bases matching TRBD1. Per germline, CDR1 MNHEY and CDR2 SVGAGI. The CDR3 runs 14 residues. Germline trimming cut 6 bases from V and 8 bases from J; bases unmatched to any gene: 9. DNA for the CDR3: TGTGCCAGCAGACCCAGGACAGGGTTCCATGAGCAGTTCTTC. It yields the protein CASRPRTGFHEQFF.

This clone was seen many times. The genes are TRBV10-1 and TRBJ2-1; 7 nucleotides align to TRBD2. Losses at the gene ends were 2 bases for V and 5 bases for J; bases not matched to a gene: 3. Germline V gene data show CDR1 as WNHNN and CDR2 as SYGVQD (reference sequence). The CDR3 length is 14 residues. The CDR3, as DNA: TGCGCCAGCAGTGAGGGGACTACAAACAATGAGCAGTTCTTC. Translation gives CASSEGTTNNEQFF.

V and J are TRBV30 and TRBJ1-5; no reliable D call. The germline V gene encodes CDR1 GTSNPN and CDR2 SVGIG (reference sequence). The V gene lost 1 base and the J gene lost 3 bases, with 7 bases spanning the gap. The CDR3 is made up of 13 amino acids. For the CDR3, the DNA is TGTGCCTGGAGTGCTAGTGACAATCAGCCCCAGCATTTT. It codes for CAWSASDNQPQHF.

The chain couples TRBV2 to TRBJ1-6, with 8 bases fitting TRBD1. CDR1 and CDR2 (germline): SNHLY, FYNNEI. J was trimmed by 7 bases and V by 8 bases; bases with no gene match: 4. The CDR3 is 13 amino acids. The CDR3 reads CASRGQANSPLHF. CDR3 bases: TGTGCCAGCCGGGGACAGGCAAATTCACCCCTCCACTTT. Full variable domain (missing parts from reference TRBV2 and TRBJ1-6): EPEVTQTPSHQVTQMGQEVILRCVPISNHLYFYWYRQILGQKVEFLVSFYNNEISEKSEIFDDQFSVERPDGSNFTLKIRSTKLEDSAMYFCASRGQANSPLHFGNGTRLTVT.

This chain links TRBV7-2 with TRBJ1-4, with D possibly being TRBD1 (6 bases). Germline V CDR1 and CDR2: SGHTA, FQGNSA. The CDR3 runs 15 residues. V lost 1 base and J 0 bases, leaving 6 bases between the germline ends. CDR3 protein: CASSLDRATNEKLFF. CDR3 DNA sequence: TGTGCCAGCAGCTTAGACAGGGCAACTAATGAAAAACTGTTTTTT. Drawing the rest from reference TRBV7-2 and TRBJ1-4, the complete variable domain is GAGVSQSPSNKVTEKGKDVELRCDPISGHTALYWYRQSLGQGLEFLIYFQGNSAPDKSGLPSDRFSAERTGGSVSTLTIQRTQQEDSAVYLCASSLDRATNEKLFFGSGTQLSVL.

V and J are TRBV10-3 and TRBJ1-1, with a tentative D call TRBD1 (5 bases). Trimming stripped 0 bases from V and 4 bases from J, with 15 bases between. The CDR3 covers 16 residues. Germline CDR1 is ENHRY and CDR2 is SYGVKD. The CDR3 protein is CAISESPGTGGTEAFF. CDR3 sequence (DNA): TGTGCCATCAGTGAGTCCCCGGGGACGGGAGGCACTGAAGCTTTCTTT.

V usage is TRBV6-1 and J usage is TRBJ1-2; 7 positions agree with TRBD1. The CDR3 runs 15 residues. V shed 1 base and J 4 bases; nucleotides not matched to a gene: 6. From germline, CDR1 is MNHNS and CDR2 SASEGT. CDR3 DNA: TGTGCCAGCAGTGAAGGGACAGGTTGGGGCTATGGCTACACCTTC. Its protein is CASSEGTGWGYGYTF.

The chain carries TRBV7-2 and TRBJ2-1, with 9 bases lining up with TRBD2. This CDR3 region has 15 residues. The germline gives CDR1 SGHTA, CDR2 FQGNSA. V gave up 1 base and J gave up 7 bases; unmatched junction bases: 5. The CDR3 sequence: CASSLGGTSRNEQFF. The CDR3 DNA reads as TGTGCCAGCAGCTTAGGTGGGACTAGCAGAAATGAGCAGTTCTTC.

The chain joins TRBV18 to TRBJ2-1; no definite D call. The V and J ends lost 0 bases and 2 bases respectively, with 14 bases between them. This CDR3 has 17 residues. Germline V gene data show CDR1 as KGHSH and CDR2 as LQKENI. Here the CDR3 reads CASSPPGSDTAYNEQFF. As DNA, the CDR3 is TGTGCCAGCTCACCACCGGGTAGTGACACCGCCTACAATGAGCAGTTCTTC.

V gene TRBV4-2 combines with J gene TRBJ1-1; D is perhaps TRBD1 (5 bases). V lost 4 bases and J 1 base, leaving 10 bases between the germline ends. The CDR3 runs 14 residues. Germline V gene sequence: CDR1 LGHNA, CDR2 YNFKEQ. The chain's CDR3 is CASSLGQGNTEAFF. DNA for the CDR3: TGTGCCAGCAGCCTGGGGCAGGGGAACACTGAAGCTTTCTTT.

This rearrangement joins TRBV5-4 to TRBJ2-7, with D perhaps TRBD2 (5 bases). Germline V gives CDR1 SGHNT, CDR2 YYREEE (reference sequence). Trimming removed 4 bases from V and 3 bases from J, with 11 bases in between. This CDR3 region has 13 residues. The CDR3 protein is CASSPGLSYEQYF. The CDR3 DNA is TGTGCCAGCAGCCCCGGACTGAGCTACGAGCAGTACTTC. The whole variable domain, filled in from reference TRBV5-4 and TRBJ2-7, reads ETGVTQSPTHLIKTRGQQVTLRCSSQSGHNTVSWYQQALGQGPQFIFQYYREEENGRGNFPPRFSGLQFPNYSSELNVNALELDDSALYLCASSPGLSYEQYFGPGTRLTVT.

This clone was observed a few times. The rearrangement joins TRBV14 to TRBJ2-7; D is undetermined. V lost 4 bases and J lost 9, with 10 bases in between. There are 11 residues in the CDR3. Per germline, CDR1 SGHDN and CDR2 FVKESK. CDR3 loop: CASSRGYVQYF. Written as DNA, the CDR3 is TGTGCCAGCAGCCGAGGCTATGTGCAGTACTTC.

V gene TRBV5-1 combines with J gene TRBJ2-7; D might be TRBD1 (5 bases). The CDR3 sequence is 13 residues long. V was cut by 3 bases and J by 9 bases, with 16 bases left in between. CDR1 is SGHRS and CDR2 is YFSETQ in the germline V gene. The chain's CDR3 is CASSYGPSQGQYF. The DNA for the CDR3 is TGCGCCAGCAGCTATGGGCCCTCTCAGGGGCAGTACTTC.

In this sample, this clone turned up once. The V gene is TRBV27, the J gene TRBJ1-4; a weak D match, TRBD1 (5 bases). Trimming pared 3 bases from V and 8 bases from J, leaving 13 bases between. Germline CDR1 reads MNHEY; CDR2 reads SMNVEV (reference sequence). The CDR3 is 14 residues long. The CDR3: CASSFRGRGEKLFF. The CDR3 region has the DNA TGTGCCAGCAGTTTCCGGGGGAGAGGGGAAAAACTGTTTTTT.

V and J are TRBV5-1 and TRBJ2-1; the match to TRBD2 covers 7 bases. The germline CDR1 and CDR2 sequences are SGHRS and YFSETQ. V trimming: 0 bases; J trimming: 5 bases; junction bases outside the gene matches: 11. This CDR3 has 17 residues. Here the CDR3 reads CASSLEGGDSRDNEQFF. In nucleotides, the CDR3 is TGCGCCAGCAGCTTGGAGGGAGGGGACTCGAGGGACAATGAGCAGTTCTTC. The variable domain in full, completed from reference TRBV5-1 and TRBJ2-1, reads KAGVTQTPRYLIKTRGQQVTLSCSPISGHRSVSWYQQTPGQGLQFLFEYFSETQRNKGNFPGRFSGRQFSNSRSEMNVSTLELGDSALYLCASSLEGGDSRDNEQFFGPGTRLTVL.